This record covers a single T cell receptor beta chain. This specimen belongs to a study of blood T cell repertoires in COVID-19. Study-wide context: COVID-19 samples from acute and convalescent phases originated in the United States, Italy and Spain. In each case, the material was cDNA or gDNA derived from T cells, B-cell-depleted T cells, or PBMCs.

Germline lookup yields CDR1 WSHSY and CDR2 SAAADI. The CDR3 covers 12 residues. Deletions cut 6 bases from V and 0 bases from J, with 5 bases between. In the authors' methods: Reference gene primer amplification in the assay estimated nucleated cell counts. The method was immunoSEQ multiplex PCR; TCRdb's version includes in-frame clones alone and lacks a portion of them. V, J and clone size reflect that table, while D and trimming were determined from the DNA. The sample holds about 220,000 clones, 70% to 90% seen once. Input material: peripheral blood. This TCR derives from a man aged 50-59 years who had recovered from COVID-19. This chain joins TRBV10-2 and TRBJ1-1; perhaps TRBD1 as D (5 bases). The chain's CDR3 is CASRGLNTEAFF. DNA of the CDR3: TGCGCCAGCAGGGGGCTGAACACTGAAGCTTTCTTT.